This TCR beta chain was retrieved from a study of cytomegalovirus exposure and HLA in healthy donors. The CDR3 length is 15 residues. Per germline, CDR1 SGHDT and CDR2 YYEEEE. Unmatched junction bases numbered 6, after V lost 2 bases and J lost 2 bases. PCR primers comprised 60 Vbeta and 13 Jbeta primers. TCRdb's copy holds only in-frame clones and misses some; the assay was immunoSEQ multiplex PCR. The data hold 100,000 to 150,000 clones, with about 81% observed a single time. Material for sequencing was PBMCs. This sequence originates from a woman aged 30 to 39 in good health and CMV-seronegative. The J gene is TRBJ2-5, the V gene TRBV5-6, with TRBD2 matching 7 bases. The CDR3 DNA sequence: TGTGCCAGCAGCTTTTCCGGGGAGGGTCAAGAGACCCAGTACTTC. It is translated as CASSFSGEGQETQYF.